The clone carrying this T cell receptor (beta chain) was detected a few times. The data originate from a study of blood T cell repertoires in COVID-19. Study-wide background: PBMCs, B-cell-depleted T cells, or T cells provided the cDNA or gDNA that made up the material.

TCRdb keeps only in-frame clones here, not all; method: immunoSEQ multiplex PCR. The sample holds just over 650,000 clones, over 80% seen once. The origin of this receptor is a woman aged 18-29 years with acute or convalescent COVID-19. The specimen sequenced was peripheral blood.

The CDR3 spells CASITDGNSPLHF. The CDR3 DNA reads TGTGCCAGCATTACAGACGGTAATTCACCCCTCCACTTT. V gene TRBV2 combines with J gene TRBJ1-6; D not resolved. CDR3 size: 13 residues. Germline values: CDR1 SNHLY, CDR2 FYNNEI. Trimming shortened V by 7 bases and J by 6 bases, and 10 bases separated the two germline ends. Combining the CDR3 with reference TRBV2 and TRBJ1-6 gives the whole variable domain EPEVTQTPSHQVTQMGQEVILRCVPISNHLYFYWYRQILGQKVEFLVSFYNNEISEKSEIFDDQFSVERPDGSNFTLKIRSTKLEDSAMYFCASITDGNSPLHFGNGTRLTVT.